One sample yielded the 12 T cell receptor beta chains listed below, sequenced in a study of blood T cell repertoires in COVID-19 (dated by TCRdb to 2019 to 2021). Library generation was performed with the immunoSEQ multiplex PCR assay. TCRdb carries this immuneACCESS record with in-frame sequences only. Its versions omit some clonotypes, under half of them owing to an unresolved V gene in the studies checked, with the rest unexplained. Present in this sample are some 200,000 clones, around 86% of which were seen just once. The biggest ten clones account for approximately 5.6% of the sample. The sample consisted of peripheral blood. The receptor set was obtained from a woman in her 70s with COVID-19, enrolled during active disease.

The chain employs TRBV7-2 and TRBJ1-3; D is uncertain. CDR1 is SGHTA, CDR2 FQGNSA, per germline. This CDR3 comprises 16 residues. Trimming cost V 5 bases and J 3 bases, with 17 bases left between them. The CDR3 DNA reads TGTGCCAGCAGCCCAGTGTCGCCCTCAGGTGGAAACACCATATATTTT. Its translation: CASSPVSPSGGNTIYF.

This sequence joins TRBV24-1 and TRBJ2-2; 7 nucleotides agree with TRBD1. The CDR3 covers 15 residues. Germline CDR1 and CDR2: KGHDR and SFDVKD. V dropped 2 bases and J dropped 3; count of bases not matched to a gene: 2. Here the CDR3 reads CATSDWGQHTGELFF. The CDR3 DNA reads TGTGCCACCAGTGATTGGGGACAGCACACCGGGGAGCTGTTTTTT.

The chain recombines TRBV3-1 (or the pseudogene TRBV3-2) with TRBJ1-6; TRBD1 aligns across 8 bases. Losses at the gene ends were 4 bases for V and 7 bases for J; bases not matched to a gene: 9. Germline V lookup: CDR1 LGHDT, CDR2 YNNKEL (reference sequence). This CDR3 region has 16 residues. The CDR3 spells CASSPFGQGVNSPLHF. CDR3 bases: TGTGCCAGCAGCCCATTCGGACAGGGTGTGAATTCACCCCTCCACTTT.

The V gene is TRBV7-2, the J gene TRBJ1-4; D remains unclear. The CDR3 runs to 15 residues. The germline V gene has CDR1 SGHTA and CDR2 FQGNSA. Trimming removed 5 bases from V and 5 bases from J, with 15 bases in between. The CDR3 nucleotides are TGTGCCAGCAGCGGCGTAAGGCAGGCGAATGAAAAACTGTTTTTT. Amino acid sequence: CASSGVRQANEKLFF.

The rearrangement links TRBV27 to TRBJ1-4, with D tentatively TRBD1 (5 bases). V dropped 3 bases and J dropped 6 bases, with 26 bases sitting between them. This CDR3 comprises 19 residues. CDR1 and CDR2 from the germline V gene are MNHEY and SMNVEV (reference sequence). This CDR3 reads CASSFNSSGQVTWDEKLFF. CDR3 DNA: TGTGCCAGCAGTTTTAACTCTTCTGGACAAGTGACGTGGGATGAAAAACTGTTTTTT.

The V call is TRBV7-9, the J call TRBJ1-2; no clear D gene. The CDR3 contains 13 residues. The V and J ends lost 4 bases and 5 bases respectively, with 11 bases between them. Germline CDR1 is SEHNR and CDR2 is FQNEAQ (reference sequence). Here the CDR3 reads CASSSRWQYGYTF. The CDR3 coding sequence is TGTGCCAGCAGCTCCAGGTGGCAATATGGCTACACCTTC.

The V call is TRBV28, the J call TRBJ2-1, with 9 bases fitting TRBD1. In germline, CDR1 is MDHEN, CDR2 SYDVKM. The CDR3 runs to 16 residues. Trimming removed 3 bases from V and 7 bases from J; junction bases left unmatched: 10. CDR3 loop: CASSFFRGQGVNEQFF. CDR3 coding DNA: TGTGCCAGCAGTTTCTTCCGGGGACAGGGTGTAAATGAGCAGTTCTTC.

The chain employs TRBV4-3 and TRBJ2-2; the D gene is possibly TRBD2 (5 bases). This CDR3 is built from 15 residues. Trimming left V 0 bases short and J 7 bases short, with 12 bases between. CDR1 LGHNA and CDR2 YSLEER come from the germline V gene. CDR3 nucleotides: TGCGCCAGCAGCCAAGAAGCGGCGTGGGGCGGGGAGCTGTTTTTT. Protein: CASSQEAAWGGELFF.

The rearrangement uses TRBV30 and TRBJ2-7; 12 bases are shared with TRBD2. The V gene's germline CDR1 is GTSNPN and CDR2 SVGIG (reference sequence). Trimming took 1 base from V and 7 from J; bases not matched to a gene: 8. The CDR3 is 15 amino acids. CDR3 bases: TGTGCCTGGAGTGCGGGACTAGCGGGTCGTAATGAGCAGTACTTC. Encoded protein: CAWSAGLAGRNEQYF.

The chain is built from TRBV29-1 and TRBJ1-3; tentatively, D is TRBD1 (6 bases). The CDR3 has 14 amino acids. V lost 4 bases, J lost 4 bases, and 14 bases lay in between. Germline loops: CDR1 SQVTM, CDR2 ANQGSEA. DNA for the CDR3: TGCAGCGTTGTAACAGGGTTCGGGGGAAACACCATATATTTT. Protein product: CSVVTGFGGNTIYF.

The rearrangement links TRBV19 to TRBJ2-3; a possible D gene is TRBD1 (6 bases). The CDR3 is 16 residues long. Germline assignment: CDR1 LNHDA and CDR2 SQIVND (reference sequence). The ends were cut back, 4 bases at V and 6 bases at J, with 20 bases in the middle. The CDR3 nucleotides are TGTGCCAGTAGTAGTAAACCTGGGACATCCCGGGATACGCAGTATTTT. This encodes CASSSKPGTSRDTQYF.

The rearrangement joins TRBV30 to TRBJ1-6; no firm D call. Germline V gene data show CDR1 as GTSNPN and CDR2 as SVGIG (reference sequence). CDR3 size: 13 residues. V shed 4 bases and J shed 3 bases, with 7 bases lying between them. The CDR3 nucleotides are TGTGCCTGGAACCTACGCTATAATTCACCCCTCCACTTT. Protein product: CAWNLRYNSPLHF. Based on the CDR3 plus reference TRBV30 and TRBJ1-6, the full variable domain is SQTIHQWPATLVQPVGSPLSLECTVEGTSNPNLYWYRQAAGRGLQLLFYSVGIGQISSEVPQNLSASRPQDRQFILSSKKLLLSDSGFYLCAWNLRYNSPLHFGNGTRLTVT.